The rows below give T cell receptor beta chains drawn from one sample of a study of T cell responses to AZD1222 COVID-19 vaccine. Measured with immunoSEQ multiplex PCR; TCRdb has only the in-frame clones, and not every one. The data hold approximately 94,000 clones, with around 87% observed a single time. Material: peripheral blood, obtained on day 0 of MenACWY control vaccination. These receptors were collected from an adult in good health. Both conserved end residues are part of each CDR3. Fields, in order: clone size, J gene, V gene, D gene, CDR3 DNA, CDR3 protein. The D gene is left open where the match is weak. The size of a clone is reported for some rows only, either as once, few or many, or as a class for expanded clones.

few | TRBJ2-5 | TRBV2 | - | TGTGCCAGCAGTGTTAGAGAGACCCAGTACTTC | CASSVRETQYF
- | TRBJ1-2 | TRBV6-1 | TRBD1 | TGTGCCAGCAGTGAAAGGGACAGGGTTCTCGAGAGCTTC | CASSERDRVLESF
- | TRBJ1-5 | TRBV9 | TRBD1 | TGTGCCAGCAGCGTCCTCGGACAGGCCAATCAGCCCCAGCATTTT | CASSVLGQANQPQHF
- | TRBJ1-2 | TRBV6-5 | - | TGTGCCAGCAGGGACCCATCGGACTATGGCTACACCTTC | CASRDPSDYGYTF
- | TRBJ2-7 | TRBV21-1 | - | TGTGCCAGGACAGGGTACCACGAGCAGTACTTC | CARTGYHEQYF
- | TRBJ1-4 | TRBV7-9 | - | TGTGCCAGCAGCTTACGCCCGGGGACCTGGGAGGAAAAACTGTTTTTT | CASSLRPGTWEEKLFF
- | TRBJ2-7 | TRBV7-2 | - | TGTGCCAGCAGCTCTGGTTTTGGACTGTCCTCCTACGAGCAGTACTTC | CASSSGFGLSSYEQYF
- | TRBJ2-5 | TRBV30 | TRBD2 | TGTGCCTGGAGTGTAGCGGGGGACGCGACCCAGTACTTC | CAWSVAGDATQYF
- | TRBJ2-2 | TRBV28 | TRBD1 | TGTGCCAGCAGTTTTCTCGCCAGGGGGCGGTTCACCGGGGAGCTGTTTTTT | CASSFLARGRFTGELFF
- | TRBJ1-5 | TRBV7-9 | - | TGTGCCAGCAGCACCCGTAGAGGGGGCAATCAGCCCCAGCATTTT | CASSTRRGGNQPQHF
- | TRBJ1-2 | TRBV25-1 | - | TGTGCCAGCAGCGATAGTTGGAGGGTCTATGGCTACACCTTC | CASSDSWRVYGYTF
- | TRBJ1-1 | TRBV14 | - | TGTGCCAGCAGCCTAAACCAAGGCCTATTGAACACTGAAGCTTTCTTT | CASSLNQGLLNTEAFF
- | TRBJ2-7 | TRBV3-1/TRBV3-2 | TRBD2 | TGTGCCAGCAGCCAAGATCAGGTAGCGGGAGGGTCTTCCTACGAGCAGTACTTC | CASSQDQVAGGSSYEQYF
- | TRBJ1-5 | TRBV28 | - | TGTGCCAGCAGTTTAGTTGAGGGCCATGGCAATCAGCCCCAGCATTTT | CASSLVEGHGNQPQHF
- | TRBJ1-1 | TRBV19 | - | TGTGCCAGTAGTTTCGGGGGTGGGACTGAAGCTTTCTTT | CASSFGGGTEAFF
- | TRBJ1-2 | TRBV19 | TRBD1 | TGTGCCAGTACCCCCAGGGGACAGACGTATGGCTACACCTTC | CASTPRGQTYGYTF
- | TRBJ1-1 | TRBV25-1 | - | TGTGCCAGCAGTCTAGGGGGAGGGAGAAAGACTGAAGCTTTCTTT | CASSLGGGRKTEAFF
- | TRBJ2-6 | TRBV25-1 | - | TGTGCCAGCAGTGAACCCTCGGAGGCCAACGTCCTGACTTTC | CASSEPSEANVLTF
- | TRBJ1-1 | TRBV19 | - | TGTGCCAGTAGTTCACAGACGGACACTGAAGCTTTCTTT | CASSSQTDTEAFF
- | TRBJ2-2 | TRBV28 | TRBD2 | TGTGCCAGCCCACCCGCGGGAGAGAGCCCCGGGGAGCTGTTTTTT | CASPPAGESPGELFF
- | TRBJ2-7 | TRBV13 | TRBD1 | TGTGCCAGCAGCGAATCGAGTTGGGGACAGGGGGTGTCCGAGCAGTACTTC | CASSESSWGQGVSEQYF
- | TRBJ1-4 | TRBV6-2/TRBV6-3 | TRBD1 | TGTGCCAGCAGCTTGGGAGGACAGGGGATGGAAAAACTGTTTTTT | CASSLGGQGMEKLFF
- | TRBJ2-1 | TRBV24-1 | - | TGTGCCACCAGTGATGGGGGCAGGGATGAGCAGTTCTTC | CATSDGGRDEQFF
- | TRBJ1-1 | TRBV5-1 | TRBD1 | TGCGCCAGCAGCTTGAGATTTTTTGGTGGGGACAGTGAAGCTTTCTTT | CASSLRFFGGDSEAFF
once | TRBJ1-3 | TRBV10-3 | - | TGTGCCACCAGGCTAACAGGTGATCCAGGAAACACCATATATTTT | CATRLTGDPGNTIYF
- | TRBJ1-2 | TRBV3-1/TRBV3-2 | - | TGTGCCAGCAGCCCCAGACGGGGGGCAGGGACGGGCTACACCTTC | CASSPRRGAGTGYTF
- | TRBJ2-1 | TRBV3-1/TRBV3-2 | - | TGTGCCAGCAGCCAACCCCCGTCGGGTGAGCAGTTCTTC | CASSQPPSGEQFF
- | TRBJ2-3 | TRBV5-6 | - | TGTGCCAGCAGCTTGGAAGGACTCCGGACGCAGTATTTT | CASSLEGLRTQYF
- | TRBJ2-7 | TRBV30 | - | TGTGCCTGGAGTTGGGGGAGTGACGAGCAGTACTTC | CAWSWGSDEQYF
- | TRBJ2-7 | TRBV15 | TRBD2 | TGTGCCACCAGCAGAGATGGAGCTAGCGGGAGTTATTCCTACGAGCAGTACTTC | CATSRDGASGSYSYEQYF
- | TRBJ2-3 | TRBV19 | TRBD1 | TGTGCCACCACGACAGGGGGCAGCACAGATACGCAGTATTTT | CATTTGGSTDTQYF
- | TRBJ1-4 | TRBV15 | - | TGTGCCACCAGCAGACGATTCGAAAAACTGTTTTTT | CATSRRFEKLFF
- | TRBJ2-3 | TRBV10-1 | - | TGCGCCAGGACGGAGGGATCAGATACGCAGTATTTT | CARTEGSDTQYF
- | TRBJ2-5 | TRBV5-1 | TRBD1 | TGCGCCAGCAGCTTAGCCGGGACAGGGAAAGAGACCCAGTACTTC | CASSLAGTGKETQYF
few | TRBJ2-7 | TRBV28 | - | TGTGCCAGCAGTTTGTGGCTAGCGAACTCCTACGAGCAGTACTTC | CASSLWLANSYEQYF
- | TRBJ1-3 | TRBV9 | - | TGTGCCAGCAGCGCGGGCGGCTCTGGAAACACCATATATTTT | CASSAGGSGNTIYF
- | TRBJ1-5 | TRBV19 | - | TGTGCCAGTAGTAAGAGCCGTCCACCCCCGAATCAGCCCCAGCATTTT | CASSKSRPPPNQPQHF
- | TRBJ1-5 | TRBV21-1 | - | TGTGCCAGCAGCGGTTATCGAAGGCTACACTTTCATCAGCCCCAGCATTTT | CASSGYRRLHFHQPQHF
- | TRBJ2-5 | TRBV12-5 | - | TGTGCTAGTGGTTTGGTATTGGCAGGGCAAGAGACCCAGTACTTC | CASGLVLAGQETQYF